This entry features one T cell receptor beta chain sequence. TCRdb's table, derived via immunoSEQ multiplex PCR, lists solely in-frame clones and lacks some. The sample consists of a few hundred thousand clones, 65% to 85% of them appearing once. These data come from a study of blood T cell repertoires in COVID-19. Study-level information: From T cells, B-cell-depleted T cells, or PBMCs came the material, which was cDNA or gDNA.

Germline values: CDR1 MNHEY, CDR2 SVGAGI. CDR3 length equals 13 residues. V gave up 5 bases and J gave up 1 base, with 9 bases separating them. V usage is TRBV6-5 and J usage is TRBJ2-7, with no clear D. The sequence derives from a human donor in a cohort sampled during active COVID-19. Sequencing input: peripheral blood. DNA for the CDR3: TGTGCCAGCAGTCCCCCGACTTCCTACGAGCAGTACTTC. Amino acids: CASSPPTSYEQYF.